This TCR beta chain was captured by sequencing in a study of blood T cell repertoires in COVID-19. For the study at large: PBMCs, B-cell-depleted T cells, or T cells provided the cDNA or gDNA that made up the material.

V gave up 0 bases and J gave up 1 base; unmatched junction bases: 1. CDR1 and CDR2 (germline): SGHRS, YFSETQ. There are 15 residues in the CDR3. Profiling relied on immunoSEQ multiplex PCR, and the TCRdb table lists in-frame clones only, not all of them. The sample contains 90,000 to 120,000 clones, 80% to 85% of which appear only once. This chain uses TRBV5-1 with TRBJ1-5; 7 bases are a match to TRBD1. This TCR was sampled from a man between 65 and 79 years old with acute or convalescent COVID-19. Sequenced sample: peripheral blood. DNA for the CDR3: TGCGCCAGCAGCTTGGGGGGACAGAGCAATCAGCCCCAGCATTTT. This translates into CASSLGGQSNQPQHF.